This TCR beta chain stems from a study of high-grade serous ovarian cancer treatment subgroups (dated by TCRdb to the early 2020s). A note on the overall study: On average, each sample produced roughly 13,000 sequencing reads and 6,000 to 8,000 unique TCR beta rearrangements. The study profiled TCR beta repertoires in high-grade serous ovarian cancer patients grouped by complete gross resection or neoadjuvant chemotherapy response under a laparoscopic triage algorithm. A cohort of 30 patients was included: around ten with no residual disease after primary surgery (R0), around ten who were excellent NACT responders, and around ten who were poor NACT responders. In total there were approximately 94 samples, since every patient provided one primary tumor sample and two metastatic tumor samples. What the study reported, not specific to this receptor: Repertoire similarity between tumors from the same patient ranged from roughly 0.11 to 0.8, while tumors from different patients showed almost no similarity. TCR clonal relatedness correlated positively with neoantigen level and, by trend, with copy number variation and mutation load from whole-genome sequencing. TCR repertoire analyses were focused on CDR3, and CDR1 and CDR2 were not analyzed. Bulk tumor TCR sequencing lacked spatial information, limiting insight into HGSC tumor complexity and diversity.

In its sample, this clone was seen a few times. There is no known antigen for this receptor. No clone much larger than this one lies a single base away; base qualities are absent. The CDR3 goes from the cysteine to the phenylalanine over 13 residues. Only CDR3 DNA remains: 39 bases, in frame from the first base. The trim is 6 bases for V and 5 bases for J, with a gap of 13 bases between the germline ends. CDR1 and CDR2 are drawn from the germline V gene: ENHRY, SYGVKD. Tumor samples were collected prior to definitive surgery or chemotherapy. Genomic DNA was extracted by the MD Anderson Biospecimen Extraction Resource, and TCR sequencing was done by the MD Anderson Cancer Genomics Laboratory. High-throughput TCR profiling via ImmunoSEQ was performed on the 100 or so tumor samples. Under the source paper's analysis protocol: The repertoire diversity metrics included richness (unique productive sequences), clonality, evenness and relatedness, and the Bhattacharyya coefficient was used to measure similarity between samples. In a sensitivity analysis, TCRs with fewer than two reads were excluded, and consistent conclusions were obtained. Here the immuneACCESS table is served through TCRdb, limited to in-frame sequences with V and J called. Missing clones are a known gap in these copies; in checked studies unresolved V genes cover under half, and the rest lacks a known reason. The D gene and trimming were derived from the DNA, and the V and J assignments and clone size from that table. The sample contains about 7,100 clones, 75% to 80% of them found a single time. The leading ten clones occupy around 4.5% of the sample.

The receptor comes from a human donor with high-grade serous ovarian cancer. The chain is encoded by TRBV10-3 joined to TRBJ1-1; TRBD1 is perhaps the D gene, given 5 matching bases. The sample comprised tumor tissue. The DNA sequence follows: TGTGCCATCAGGGGGGATCGGGGGACTGAAGCTTTCTTT. Its protein reads: CAIRGDRGTEAFF.